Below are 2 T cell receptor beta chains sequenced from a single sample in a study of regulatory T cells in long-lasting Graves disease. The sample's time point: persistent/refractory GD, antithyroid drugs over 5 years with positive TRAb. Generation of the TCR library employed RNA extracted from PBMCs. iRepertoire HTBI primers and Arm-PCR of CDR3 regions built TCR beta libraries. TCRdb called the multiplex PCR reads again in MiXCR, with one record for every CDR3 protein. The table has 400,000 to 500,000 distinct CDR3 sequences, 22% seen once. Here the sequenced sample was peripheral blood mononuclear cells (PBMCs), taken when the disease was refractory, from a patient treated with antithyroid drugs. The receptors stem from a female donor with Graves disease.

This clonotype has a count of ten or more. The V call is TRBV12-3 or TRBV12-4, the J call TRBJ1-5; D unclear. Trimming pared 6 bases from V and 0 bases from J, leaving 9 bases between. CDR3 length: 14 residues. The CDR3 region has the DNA TGTGCCAGCAGGCACCGGGCTAGCAATCAGCCCCAGCATTTT. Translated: CASRHRASNQPQHF.

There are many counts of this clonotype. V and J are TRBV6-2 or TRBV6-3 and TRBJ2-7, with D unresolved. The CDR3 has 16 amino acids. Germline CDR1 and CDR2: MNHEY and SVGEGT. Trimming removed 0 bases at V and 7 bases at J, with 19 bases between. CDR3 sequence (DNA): TGTGCCAGCAGTTACTCGACGGAAATACTTCGCCTGGAGCAGTACTTC. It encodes CASSYSTEILRLEQYF.